In this sample, the clone carrying this T cell receptor beta chain turned up many times. The antigen is not known. V was trimmed by 1 base and J by 5 bases, leaving 5 bases between them. In germline, CDR1 is SGHTA, CDR2 FQGNSA. CDR3 length: 12 amino acids. The data derive from a study of T-cell reconstitution after alpha-beta-depleted transplantation in children. For TCRbeta, the library was prepared with unique molecular identifiers. One entry per CDR3 protein results from TCRdb running MiXCR on the PCR reads. This sample has 330,000 or so distinct CDR3 sequences, with 6.5% to 9% found just once. Overall study findings and caveats: After transplant, at about two months, alpha-beta T cells were reportedly derived from several hundred expanded graft clones. Surviving recipient T cells and intrathymic progenitors accounted for some patients' high TCRbeta diversity at day 60. A year had passed since transplant, and T-cell counts and diversity by then came mostly from newly produced T cells.

V and J are TRBV7-2 and TRBJ1-2; D remains unclear. This specimen consisted of peripheral blood, obtained 360 days after TCRalphabeta/CD19-depleted stem cell transplant. This clonotype originated in a female patient aged 2-9 years who had a stem cell transplant for Fanconi anemia, so the T cells may come from the graft donor. The CDR3 reads CASSLDRYGYTF. CDR3 coding DNA: TGTGCCAGCAGCTTAGACCGTTATGGCTACACCTTC.